This T cell receptor (beta chain) came from a study of T cell clonality in common variable immunodeficiency. This clone appeared many times. Antigen unknown. The sequence runs out 3 residues before the end of the CDR3; the remainder is reconstructed from the germline J gene. Trimming pared 0 bases from V and 0 bases from J, leaving 8 bases between. This CDR3 has 15 amino acids. Donors gave roughly 5 to 8 ml heparinized peripheral whole blood. Study-wide results and limits: T cell subpopulation sequencing would be needed to explain CVID clonality. Fewer TCRbeta clones were shared among CVID subjects than controls. Fewer deletions and N-nucleotide insertions were reportedly seen in common variable immunodeficiency TCR beta sequences.

The table came from immunoSEQ multiplex PCR; TCRdb's copy has only in-frame clones and leaves some out. The repertoire yields some 60,000 clones, none seen only once; the top ten contain about 1.5%. This sequence joins TRBV23-1 and TRBJ2-5, with no clear D. TRBV23-1 is sorted into the ORF group, with uncertain function. Source material: peripheral blood mononuclear cells. This receptor was taken from a person aged 18-70 years in good health. The DNA read from the CDR3 is TGCGCCAGCAGTCAATCACCCCAGAACCAAGAGACC. It translates to CASSQSPQNQET. From start to end, the CDR3 is CASSQSPQNQETQYF.